These 10 T cell receptor beta chains were sequenced from one sample in a study of cytomegalovirus exposure and HLA in healthy donors. Assay used: immunoSEQ multiplex PCR; TCRdb lists only in-frame clones, some missing. The data hold about 130,000 clones, with 85% to 90% observed a single time. The sequenced sample consisted of PBMCs. These receptors were taken from a woman between 18 and 30 years old in good health and CMV-seronegative.

V and J are TRBV5-4 and TRBJ1-2; D gene uncertain. Trimming took 0 bases from V and 0 from J, leaving 6 bases between them. Germline V gives CDR1 SGHNT, CDR2 YYREEE (reference sequence). CDR3 length: 14 residues. As DNA, the CDR3 is TGTGCCAGCAGCTTGGGCGGGACTAACTATGGCTACACCTTC. Its protein is CASSLGGTNYGYTF.

V and J are TRBV19 and TRBJ1-1, with D tentatively TRBD1 (5 bases). Looked up from germline, CDR1 is LNHDA and CDR2 is SQIVND (reference sequence). Trimming took 4 bases from V and 4 from J, leaving 16 bases between them. This CDR3 spans 15 amino acids. The CDR3: CASSSPRVVGTEAFF. The DNA for the CDR3 is TGTGCCAGTAGTAGCCCCAGGGTTGTGGGCACTGAAGCTTTCTTT.

CDR3 region: CSVAEGLRNQPQHF. The CDR3, as DNA: TGCAGCGTTGCAGAGGGCTTGCGCAATCAGCCCCAGCATTTT. The chain carries TRBV29-1 and TRBJ1-5; D is unresolved. Trimming stripped 4 bases from V and 2 bases from J, with 12 bases between. In germline, CDR1 is SQVTM, CDR2 ANQGSEA. This CDR3 has 14 residues.

The chain uses TRBV29-1 and TRBJ1-1; D may be TRBD1 (5 bases). Per germline, CDR1 SQVTM and CDR2 ANQGSEA. The CDR3 is 14 amino acids. V shed 3 bases and J shed 1 base, with 12 bases lying between them. CDR3 sequence: CSVEMGPPNTEAFF. CDR3 nucleotide sequence: TGCAGCGTTGAGATGGGGCCGCCGAACACTGAAGCTTTCTTT.

This clone was recorded only once. The chain carries TRBV6-1 and TRBJ2-2; a weak D match, TRBD2 (6 bases). V lost 6 bases and J lost 6, with 11 bases in between. The CDR3 is 13 residues long. Per germline, CDR1 MNHNS and CDR2 SASEGT. The CDR3 DNA is TGTGCCAGCAGGGCCACGGGGGCCGGGGAGCTGTTTTTT. It specifies CASRATGAGELFF.

The J gene is TRBJ1-2, the V gene TRBV7-9, with 11 bases fitting TRBD1. V shed 1 base and J 6 bases; nucleotides not matched to a gene: 7. The CDR3 loop spans 16 amino acids. Per the germline V gene, CDR1 is SEHNR and CDR2 is FQNEAQ (reference sequence). The CDR3 here is CASSLGTGGASDGYTF. CDR3 DNA sequence: TGTGCCAGCAGCTTAGGGACAGGGGGCGCGAGTGATGGCTACACCTTC.

The chain is built from TRBV5-1 and TRBJ2-1; TRBD1 might be the D (6 bases). Germline loops: CDR1 SGHRS, CDR2 YFSETQ. V dropped 0 bases and J dropped 8 bases, with 15 bases sitting between them. The CDR3 has 15 residues. CDR3 amino acids: CASSLGGRLVDEQFF. CDR3 DNA: TGCGCCAGCAGCTTGGGGGGGCGACTCGTCGATGAGCAGTTCTTC.

V gene TRBV5-4 combines with J gene TRBJ1-6; D may be TRBD1 (5 bases). Germline V gives CDR1 SGHNT, CDR2 YYREEE (reference sequence). V was trimmed by 4 bases and J by 5 bases, leaving 13 bases between them. This CDR3 comprises 15 residues. The CDR3 spells CASSGGGTHNSPLHF. CDR3 coding DNA: TGTGCCAGCAGCGGGGGGGGGACTCATAATTCACCCCTCCACTTT. Full variable domain (missing parts from reference TRBV5-4 and TRBJ1-6): ETGVTQSPTHLIKTRGQQVTLRCSSQSGHNTVSWYQQALGQGPQFIFQYYREEENGRGNFPPRFSGLQFPNYSSELNVNALELDDSALYLCASSGGGTHNSPLHFGNGTRLTVT.

This clone was picked up one time. This rearrangement joins TRBV6-5 to TRBJ2-5; 8 bases fit TRBD2. The germline V gene encodes CDR1 MNHEY and CDR2 SVGAGI. Trimming cost V 3 bases and J 5 bases; bases outside gene matches: 8. The CDR3 covers 15 residues. The CDR3 coding sequence is TGTGCCAGCAGTTATACTAGCGGAGAGAGGGAGACCCAGTACTTC. It specifies CASSYTSGERETQYF.

This clone occurred once. Germline is not matched at one junction end, which may reflect a read error. The chain combines TRBV7-7 with TRBJ2-2, with TRBD1 matching over 8 bases. This CDR3 is built from 14 residues. The germline V gene encodes CDR1 SSHAT and CDR2 FNYEAQ (reference sequence). The CDR3 bases are TGTGCTAGCAGCTTAGAGGTGGGGACAGGAAAGCTGTTTTTT. This encodes CASSLEVGTGKLFF.